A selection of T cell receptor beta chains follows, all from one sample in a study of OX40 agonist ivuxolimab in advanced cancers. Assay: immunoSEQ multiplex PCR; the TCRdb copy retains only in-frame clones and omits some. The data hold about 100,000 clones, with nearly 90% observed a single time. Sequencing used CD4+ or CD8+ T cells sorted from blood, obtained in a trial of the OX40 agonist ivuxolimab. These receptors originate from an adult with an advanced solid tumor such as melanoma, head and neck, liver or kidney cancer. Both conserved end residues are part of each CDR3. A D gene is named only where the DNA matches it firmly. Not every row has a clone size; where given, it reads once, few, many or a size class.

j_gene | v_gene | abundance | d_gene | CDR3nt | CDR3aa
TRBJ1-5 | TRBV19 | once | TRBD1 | TGTGCCAGTAGTATCGGAGGGGGCACCAATCAGCCCCAGCATTTT | CASSIGGGTNQPQHF
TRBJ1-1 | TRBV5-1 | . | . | TGCGCCAGCAGCTTGGTTACTCAGAACACTGAAGCTTTCTTT | CASSLVTQNTEAFF
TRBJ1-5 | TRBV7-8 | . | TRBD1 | TGTGCCAGCAGCTCACCCGACAGGGGCGATCAGCCCCAGCATTTT | CASSSPDRGDQPQHF
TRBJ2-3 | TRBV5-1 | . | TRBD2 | TGCGCCAGCAGCTCGGGACTAGCGGGGTCGGATACGCAGTATTTT | CASSSGLAGSDTQYF
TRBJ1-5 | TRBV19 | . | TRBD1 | TGTGCCAGTAGCAGGGGACAGGGGGGGAGTTACAATCAGCCCCAGCATTTT | CASSRGQGGSYNQPQHF
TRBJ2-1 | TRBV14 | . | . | TGTGCCAGCAGCCCGGGTGGTTTCATCTACAATGAGCAGTTCTTC | CASSPGGFIYNEQFF
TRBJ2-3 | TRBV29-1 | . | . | TGCAGCGTTGAAACGGTGGGAGATACGCAGTATTTT | CSVETVGDTQYF
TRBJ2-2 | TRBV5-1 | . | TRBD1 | TGCGCCAGCAGCCTTACCGGGACAGCGAACACCGGGGAGCTGTTTTTT | CASSLTGTANTGELFF
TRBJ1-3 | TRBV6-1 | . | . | TGTGCCAGCAGCGACTCACTTAGCTCTGGAAACACCATATATTTT | CASSDSLSSGNTIYF
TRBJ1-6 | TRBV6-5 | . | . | TGTGCCAGCAGAGATGTCGGGGCAGATTCACCCCTCCACTTT | CASRDVGADSPLHF
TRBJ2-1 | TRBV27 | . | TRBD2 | TGTGCCAGCAGTTTACCCGGACTAGCGGGGGGGCCTTCGGTATACAATGAGCAGTTCTTC | CASSLPGLAGGPSVYNEQFF
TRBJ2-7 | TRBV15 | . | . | TGTGCCACCAGCAGAGGCCGGCTGGGGCTGAGTTCCTACGAGCAGTACTTC | CATSRGRLGLSSYEQYF
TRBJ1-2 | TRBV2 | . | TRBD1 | TGTGCCAGCAGTGTCACCGGGACAGGGGTAGGCTACACCTTC | CASSVTGTGVGYTF
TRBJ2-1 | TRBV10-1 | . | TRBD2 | TGCGCCAGCAGTGAGTCGGGACTAAGTGAGCAGTTCTTC | CASSESGLSEQFF
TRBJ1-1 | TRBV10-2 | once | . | TGCGCCAGCAGTGAGAGCGGCCGTATGAACACTGAAGCTTTCTTT | CASSESGRMNTEAFF
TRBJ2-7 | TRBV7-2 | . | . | TGTGCCAGCAGCTACCTTACCTACGAGCAGTACTTC | CASSYLTYEQYF
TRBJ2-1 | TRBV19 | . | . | TGTGCCGTGTCCGCAATATTTAGCGGAGTCACCTACAATGAGCAGTTCTTC | CAVSAIFSGVTYNEQFF
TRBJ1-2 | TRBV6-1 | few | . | TGTGCCAGCAGTTCCTATGGCTACACCTTC | CASSSYGYTF
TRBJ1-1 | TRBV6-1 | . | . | TGTGCCGGCAGTGCTGGACTGAACACTGAAGCTTTCTTT | CAGSAGLNTEAFF
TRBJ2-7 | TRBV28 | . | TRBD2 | TGTGCCAGCAGTTTACCCGGGACTAGCGGGATATACGAGCAGTACTTC | CASSLPGTSGIYEQYF
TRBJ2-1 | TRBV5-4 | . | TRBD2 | TGTGCCAGCAGCTTGGTCACTAGCGGGGTAGATGAGCAGTTCTTC | CASSLVTSGVDEQFF
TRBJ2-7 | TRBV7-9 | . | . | TGTGCCAGCAGACACGACAGGAGCTCCTACGAGCAGTACTTC | CASRHDRSSYEQYF
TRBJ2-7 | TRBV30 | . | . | TGTGCCTGGAGTGGTAGTCCGTACGAGCAGTACTTC | CAWSGSPYEQYF
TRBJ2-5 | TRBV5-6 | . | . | TGTGCCAGCAGCCAGGACAGCTGGGGAGAGACCCAGTACTTC | CASSQDSWGETQYF
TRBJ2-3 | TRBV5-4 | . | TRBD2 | TGTGCCAGCAGCATGGGGCAGCGGGGGGGCGTTGATACGCAGTATTTT | CASSMGQRGGVDTQYF
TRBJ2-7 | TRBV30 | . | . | TGTGCCTGGAGACGTGCAGGATTTTTAGCTTACGAGCAGTACTTC | CAWRRAGFLAYEQYF
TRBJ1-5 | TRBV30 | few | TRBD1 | TGTGCCTGGAGGGAACAGGGGACTTCTAATCAGCCCCAGCATTTT | CAWREQGTSNQPQHF
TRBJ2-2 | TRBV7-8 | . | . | TGTGCCAGCAGCTTAAATCCCTCCACCGGGGAGCTGTTTTTT | CASSLNPSTGELFF
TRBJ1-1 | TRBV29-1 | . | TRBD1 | TGCAGCGTTGAAGCGGACAGGGAAGCTTTCTTT | CSVEADREAFF
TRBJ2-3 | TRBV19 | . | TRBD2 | TGTGCCAGTAGTTTAAAGCGGGGGGGAAGAACAGATACGCAGTATTTT | CASSLKRGGRTDTQYF
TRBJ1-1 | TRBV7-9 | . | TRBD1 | TGTGCCAGCAGCTCCGTGGGACAGCCCGAAGCTTTCTTT | CASSSVGQPEAFF
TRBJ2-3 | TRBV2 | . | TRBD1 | TGTGCCAGCAGTCCGACAGGGGGCACAGATACGCAGTATTTT | CASSPTGGTDTQYF
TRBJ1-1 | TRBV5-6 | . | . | TGTGCCAGCAGCTTGAGGGCGCTGACGACCATGAACACTGAAGCTTTCTTT | CASSLRALTTMNTEAFF
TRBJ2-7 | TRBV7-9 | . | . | TGTGCCAGCAGCTTAGAGGGGCGCATGGACGAGCAGTACTTC | CASSLEGRMDEQYF
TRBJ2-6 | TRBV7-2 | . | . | TGTGCCAGCTGCGGTTCTCCTGGGGCCAACGTCCTGACTTTC | CASCGSPGANVLTF
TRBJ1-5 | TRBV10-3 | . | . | TGTGCCATCAGGAAGGGGGGCAATCAGCCCCAGCATTTT | CAIRKGGNQPQHF
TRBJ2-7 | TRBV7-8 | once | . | TGTGCCAGCAGCTCTTTTCGAAGCTCCTACGAGCAGTACTTC | CASSSFRSSYEQYF
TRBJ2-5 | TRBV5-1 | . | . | TGCGCCAGCAGCTTGGACACAGGCGTCCAAGAGACCCAGTACTTC | CASSLDTGVQETQYF
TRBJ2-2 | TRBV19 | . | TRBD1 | TGTGCCAGTAAGGAAGGACAGGGGAACACCGGGGAGCTGTTTTTT | CASKEGQGNTGELFF
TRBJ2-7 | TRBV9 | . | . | TGTGCCAGCAGCGTAGCTGGCGGATTGGCCTACGAGCAGTACTTC | CASSVAGGLAYEQYF
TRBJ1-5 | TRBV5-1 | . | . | TGCGCCAGCAGAAGGGAAGGAAGCAATCAGCCCCAGCATTTT | CASRREGSNQPQHF
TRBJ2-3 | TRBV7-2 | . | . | TGTGCCAGCAGCCCAGTATTTACAGATACGCAGTATTTT | CASSPVFTDTQYF
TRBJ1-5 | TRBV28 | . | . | TGTGCCAGCAGTTTTAATGTTGTATTGGTTCAGCCCCAGCATTTT | CASSFNVVLVQPQHF
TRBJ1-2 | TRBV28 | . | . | TGTGCCAGCCTAGGAGGGACCTATGGCTACACCTTC | CASLGGTYGYTF
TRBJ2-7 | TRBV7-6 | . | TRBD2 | TGTGCCAGCAGCGCAATTAGCGGGAGGGCAGGGGAGCAGTACTTC | CASSAISGRAGEQYF
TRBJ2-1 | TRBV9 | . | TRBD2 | TGTGCCAGCAGCGTAGTCAGACGGGCGTTAGCGGGAGTCGGGGACAATGAGCAGTTCTTC | CASSVVRRALAGVGDNEQFF